The rows below give T cell receptor beta chains drawn from one sample of a study of human T cells and chemical hapten exposure. TCRdb reprocessed the RACE reads with MiXCR, giving one entry per CDR3 protein. The sample holds around 300,000 distinct CDR3 sequences, roughly 8% seen once. The source was whole blood, collected in connection with sensitization to the hapten diphenylcyclopropenone (DPC). The origin of the receptors is a man aged 18 to 29 with alopecia areata. Some clones in this sample may be carry-over from other donors' samples. Each CDR3 is given with its conserved first and last residue. Fields, in order: CDR3 length, V gene, J gene, D gene, clone size, CDR3 protein, CDR3 DNA. D genes are given only for firm matches. Clone size is given for some rows only: seen once, a few or many times, or a class if the clone is expanded.

15,TRBV25-1,TRBJ2-1,.,few,CASSVRFTSYNEQFF,TGTGCCAGCAGTGTTAGGTTTACGTCCTACAATGAGCAGTTCTTC
13,TRBV7-9,TRBJ1-2,.,.,CASSSDSNYGYTF,TGTGCCAGCAGTTCGGACTCTAACTATGGCTACACCTTC
12,TRBV2,TRBJ1-1,.,.,CAIGTDDAEAFF,TGTGCCATAGGGACGGATGACGCTGAAGCTTTCTTT
13,TRBV3-1,TRBJ2-1,.,many,CASSQDGFDEQFF,TGTGCCAGCAGCCAAGACGGGTTCGATGAGCAGTTCTTC
16,TRBV7-2,TRBJ2-3,TRBD2,many,CASSLAPGGARDTQYF,TGTGCCAGCAGCTTAGCTCCCGGGGGGGCCAGAGATACGCAGTATTTT
16,TRBV7-9,TRBJ2-4,.,few,CASSPNREYGKNIQYF,TGTGCCAGCAGCCCCAACAGGGAATACGGCAAAAACATTCAGTACTTC
14,TRBV5-1,TRBJ2-5,.,many,CASSFRREGETQYF,TGCGCCAGCAGCTTTCGCAGGGAAGGGGAGACCCAGTACTTC
14,TRBV12-3/TRBV12-4,TRBJ1-4,.,many,CASGRIATNEKLFF,TGTGCCAGTGGGCGGATTGCAACTAATGAAAAACTGTTTTTT
13,TRBV7-9,TRBJ1-1,.,many,CASNFGGGTEAFF,TGTGCCAGCAACTTTGGCGGGGGCACTGAAGCTTTCTTT
13,TRBV12-3/TRBV12-4,TRBJ1-6,.,many,CASSAVRRSPLHF,TGTGCCAGCAGTGCAGTCAGGCGTTCACCCCTCCACTTT
16,TRBV24-1,TRBJ2-3,TRBD2,.,CATSDELAGGRDTQYF,TGTGCCACCAGTGACGAACTAGCGGGGGGCCGCGATACGCAGTATTTT
15,TRBV24-1,TRBJ1-5,.,.,CATSGRFGGNQPQHF,TGTGCCACCAGTGGTAGGTTCGGGGGGAACCAGCCCCAGCATTTT
14,TRBV10-3,TRBJ2-5,.,.,CAIRDDSGQETQYF,TGTGCCATCAGGGACGACAGCGGCCAAGAGACCCAGTACTTC
14,TRBV27,TRBJ1-1,.,.,CATKRGAGVTEAFF,TGTGCCACAAAGCGTGGGGCAGGAGTGACTGAAGCTTTCTTT
17,TRBV6-2/TRBV6-3,TRBJ1-1,TRBD1,.,CASSFSTGREWNTEAFF,TGTGCCAGCAGTTTCTCGACAGGGCGGGAGTGGAACACTGAAGCTTTCTTT
15,TRBV19,TRBJ2-1,TRBD1,.,CASSPTGVPYNEQFF,TGTGCCAGTAGTCCAACAGGGGTCCCCTACAATGAGCAGTTCTTC
16,TRBV4-3,TRBJ1-5,.,few,CASSQVWGTPYQPQHF,TGCGCCAGCAGCCAAGTTTGGGGGACACCATATCAGCCCCAGCATTTT
14,TRBV7-9,TRBJ2-7,.,few,CASSTGGLAYEQYF,TGTGCCAGCAGCACGGGGGGCCTCGCCTACGAGCAGTACTTC
15,TRBV5-1,TRBJ1-5,TRBD1,many,CASSLSPGQGQPQHF,TGCGCCAGCAGCTTGAGTCCGGGACAGGGGCAGCCCCAGCATTTT
17,TRBV6-1,TRBJ1-6,.,.,CASRAPSRGSYNSPLHF,TGTGCCAGCAGAGCACCATCAAGGGGTTCCTATAATTCACCCCTCCACTTT
16,TRBV4-2,TRBJ2-1,TRBD2,.,CASSRTSGGSNNEQFF,TGTGCCAGCAGCCGAACTAGCGGGGGGTCTAACAATGAGCAGTTCTTC
16,TRBV11-2,TRBJ1-3,.,.,CASSLERWPSGNTIYF,TGTGCCAGCAGCTTAGAAAGATGGCCCTCTGGAAACACCATATATTTT
15,TRBV6-6,TRBJ1-5,.,.,CASSTPGGSNQPQHF,TGTGCCAGCAGTACCCCAGGAGGGAGCAATCAGCCCCAGCATTTT
16,TRBV21-1,TRBJ1-1,.,many,CASSKGRGLETTEAFF,TGTGCCAGCAGCAAAGGGCGGGGGCTGGAAACCACTGAAGCTTTCTTT
16,TRBV3-1,TRBJ1-6,.,many,CASSLVPVQGTSPLHF,TGTGCCAGCAGCCTCGTCCCCGTGCAGGGGACTTCACCCCTCCACTTT
12,TRBV29-1,TRBJ2-4,TRBD1,many,CSVRPGQNIQYF,TGCAGCGTCAGGCCGGGACAGAACATTCAGTACTTC
14,TRBV7-9,TRBJ1-1,.,.,CASSSYPGTTEAFF,TGTGCCAGCAGCTCGTACCCCGGCACCACTGAAGCTTTCTTT
14,TRBV28,TRBJ2-7,TRBD1,many,CASSTPGQAYEQYF,TGTGCCAGCAGTACACCGGGACAGGCCTACGAGCAGTACTTC
15,TRBV10-3,TRBJ2-7,TRBD1,many,CAISERGRGTYEQYF,TGTGCCATCAGTGAGAGGGGCAGGGGGACCTACGAGCAGTACTTC
16,TRBV6-2/TRBV6-3,TRBJ2-7,.,many,CASSYSLEGLTTVQYF,TGTGCCAGCAGTTACTCGCTCGAAGGGTTAACTACTGTGCAGTACTTC
16,TRBV7-2,TRBJ1-6,TRBD1,few,CASTTGAFSYNSPLHF,TGTGCCAGCACAACAGGGGCATTCTCCTATAATTCACCCCTCCACTTT
17,TRBV25-1,TRBJ2-4,TRBD1,few,CASSEYQGQGSKNIQYF,TGTGCCAGCAGTGAATACCAAGGACAGGGGTCCAAAAACATTCAGTACTTC
20,TRBV28,TRBJ2-4,.,.,CASSLRTAKIAPIAKNIQYF,TGTGCCAGCAGTTTGAGGACTGCTAAAATAGCCCCTATAGCCAAAAACATTCAGTACTTC
14,TRBV6-5,TRBJ2-3,.,few,CASKAGDFTDTQYF,TGTGCCAGTAAAGCAGGAGACTTCACAGATACGCAGTATTTT